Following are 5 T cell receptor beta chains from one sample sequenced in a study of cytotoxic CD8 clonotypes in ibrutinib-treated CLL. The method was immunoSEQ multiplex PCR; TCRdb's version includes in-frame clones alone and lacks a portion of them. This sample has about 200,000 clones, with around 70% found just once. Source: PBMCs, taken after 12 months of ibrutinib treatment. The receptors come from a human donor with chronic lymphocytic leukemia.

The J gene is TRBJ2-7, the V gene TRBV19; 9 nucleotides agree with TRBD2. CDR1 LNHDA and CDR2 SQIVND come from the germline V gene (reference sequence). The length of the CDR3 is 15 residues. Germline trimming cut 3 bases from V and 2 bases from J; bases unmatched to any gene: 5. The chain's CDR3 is CASSIGASGAYEQYF. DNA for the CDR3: TGTGCCAGTAGTATCGGGGCTAGCGGGGCCTACGAGCAGTACTTC.

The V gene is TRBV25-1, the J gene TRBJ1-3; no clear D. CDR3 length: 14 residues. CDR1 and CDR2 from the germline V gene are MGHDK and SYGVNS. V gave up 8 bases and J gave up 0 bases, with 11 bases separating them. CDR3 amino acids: CASFRMASGNTIYF. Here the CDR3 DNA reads TGTGCCAGCTTTCGCATGGCCTCTGGAAACACCATATATTTT.

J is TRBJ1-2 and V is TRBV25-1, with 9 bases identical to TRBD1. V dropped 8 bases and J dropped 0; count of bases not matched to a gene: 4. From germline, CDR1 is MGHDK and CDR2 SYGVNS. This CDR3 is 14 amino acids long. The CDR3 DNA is TGTGCCAGCGCCGGGACAGGGACTAACTATGGCTACACCTTC. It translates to CASAGTGTNYGYTF.

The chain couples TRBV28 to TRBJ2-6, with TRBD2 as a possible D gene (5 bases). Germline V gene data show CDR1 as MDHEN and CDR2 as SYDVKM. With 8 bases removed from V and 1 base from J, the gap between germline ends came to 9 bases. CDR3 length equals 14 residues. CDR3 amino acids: CASRRRSGANVLTF. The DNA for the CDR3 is TGTGCCAGCCGGCGGAGGTCTGGGGCCAACGTCCTGACTTTC.

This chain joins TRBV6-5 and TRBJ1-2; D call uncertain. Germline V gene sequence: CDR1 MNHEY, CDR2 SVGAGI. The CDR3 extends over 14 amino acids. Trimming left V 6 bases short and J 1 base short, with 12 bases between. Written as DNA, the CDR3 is TGTGCCAGCAGCCCCACGGCTTATAACTATGGCTACACCTTC. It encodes CASSPTAYNYGYTF.